This entry is about one T cell receptor beta chain. The antigen remains unidentified. This CDR3 comprises 19 residues. The V gene end was trimmed by 1 base and the J gene end by 0 bases; junction bases not matched to a gene: 6. CDR1 and CDR2 from the germline V gene are LNHDA and SQIVND (reference sequence). This sample was taken from a study of T cells in localized non-small cell lung cancer. Notes on the study in general: Adjacent lung held a median around 60 of the top 100 tumor clones. Greater T cell density in blood accompanied longer overall survival. Tumor samples were not multi-region, leaving intratumor heterogeneity unexcluded.

Profiling relied on immunoSEQ multiplex PCR, and the TCRdb table lists in-frame clones only, not all of them. The repertoire holds 70,000 to 85,000 clones, with approximately 88% as singletons. The sequences come from peripheral blood, collected before any cancer treatment. The receptor was isolated from a female donor older than 55 with stage I lung adenocarcinoma. This chain connects TRBV19 to TRBJ2-2; 12 positions agree with TRBD2. The CDR3 protein is CASSIGKGLAGANTGELFF. As DNA, the CDR3 is TGTGCCAGTAGTATAGGGAAGGGACTAGCGGGCGCGAACACCGGGGAGCTGTTTTTT.